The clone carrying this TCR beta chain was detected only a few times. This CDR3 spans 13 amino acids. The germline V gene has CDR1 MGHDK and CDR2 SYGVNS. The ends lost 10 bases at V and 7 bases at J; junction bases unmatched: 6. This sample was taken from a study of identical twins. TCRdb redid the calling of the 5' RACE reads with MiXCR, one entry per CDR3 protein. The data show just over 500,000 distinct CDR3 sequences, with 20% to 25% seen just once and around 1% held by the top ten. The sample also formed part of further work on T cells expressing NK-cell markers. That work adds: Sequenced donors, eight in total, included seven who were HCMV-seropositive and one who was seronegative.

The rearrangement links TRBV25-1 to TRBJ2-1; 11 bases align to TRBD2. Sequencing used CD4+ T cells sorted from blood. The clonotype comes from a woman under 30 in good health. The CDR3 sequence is CAIRTSGSNEQFF. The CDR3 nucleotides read TGTGCCATCCGGACTAGCGGGTCGAATGAGCAGTTCTTC. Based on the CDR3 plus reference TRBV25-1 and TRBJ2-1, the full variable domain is EADIYQTPRYLVIGTGKKITLECSQTMGHDKMYWYQQDPGMELHLIHYSYGVNSTEKGDLSSESTVSRIRTEHFPLTLESARPSHTSQYLCAIRTSGSNEQFFGPGTRLTVL.